A selection of T cell receptor beta chains follows, all from one sample in a study of blood T cells in healthy people across ages. Using its own MiXCR run on the 5' RACE reads, TCRdb lists one record per CDR3 protein. The repertoire holds 1.8 million or so distinct CDR3 sequences, approximately 40% seen once, with about 21% in the top ten. The sample comprised blood. These receptors were taken from a human donor in good health. Both conserved end residues are part of each CDR3. D genes are given only for firm matches. Size is stated for part of the rows, as once, few or many counts, or as a class when the clone is expanded.

d_gene	j_gene	v_gene	abundance	CDR3nt	CDR3aa
NA	TRBJ1-2	TRBV7-3	many	TGTGCCAGCAGCCAAGGGGCAGCCAACTATGGCTACACCTTC	CASSQGAANYGYTF
NA	TRBJ2-7	TRBV4-3	few	TGCGCCAGCAGCCAAGTCTGGAGGGACACTACCTACGAGCAGTACTTC	CASSQVWRDTTYEQYF
TRBD1	TRBJ2-5	TRBV5-6	NA	TGTGCCAGCAGCCCGACAGGGGTACGAGAGACCCAGTACTTC	CASSPTGVRETQYF
NA	TRBJ1-3	TRBV24-1	few	TGTGCCACCAGTGATTCCCGGGACCCCCGGAGAAACACCATATATTTT	CATSDSRDPRRNTIYF
NA	TRBJ2-5	TRBV12-3/TRBV12-4	few	TGTGCCAGCAGTCTACCGATCGAAGAGACCCAGTACTTC	CASSLPIEETQYF
TRBD2	TRBJ2-5	TRBV4-3	NA	TGCGCCAGCGGCCAAGTTCCTAGCGGGGCCGGAGGGGAGACCCAGTACTTC	CASGQVPSGAGGETQYF
TRBD1	TRBJ2-3	TRBV20-1	few	TGCAGTGCTCCTCGGACAGGGGGTAGCACAGATACGCAGTATTTT	CSAPRTGGSTDTQYF
NA	TRBJ1-1	TRBV9	NA	TGTGCCAGCAATAAGGGAGGGACTGAAGCTTTCTTT	CASNKGGTEAFF
NA	TRBJ2-1	TRBV20-1	NA	TGCAGTGCCAAACCGGGACAACAGTACCAAGAGACCCAGTTCTTC	CSAKPGQQYQETQFF
NA	TRBJ1-1	TRBV12-3/TRBV12-4	NA	TGTGCCAGCAGTCCAGACAGAGGGCCCAACACTGAAGCTTTCTTT	CASSPDRGPNTEAFF
TRBD2	TRBJ2-3	TRBV4-2	NA	TGTGCCAGCAGCCAAGGGAGCGGGACCACAGATACGCAGTATTTT	CASSQGSGTTDTQYF